The 26 T cell receptor beta chains below were found in one sample sequenced in a study of cytomegalovirus exposure and HLA in healthy donors. PCR involved 60 Vbeta and 13 Jbeta primers. Generated by immunoSEQ multiplex PCR, the TCRdb table keeps only in-frame clones and is missing some. The sample has 150,000 to 200,000 clones; about four fifths are singletons. Specimen: PBMCs. These receptor sequences come from a woman younger than 45 in good health and CMV-seropositive.

CDR3 loop: CASSSYGGGNTEAFF. Written as DNA, the CDR3 is TGTGCCAGCAGCTCCTACGGGGGAGGGAACACTGAAGCTTTCTTT. The gene calls are TRBV5-4 and TRBJ1-1, with D possibly TRBD1 on 5 matching bases. Germline values: CDR1 SGHNT, CDR2 YYREEE (reference sequence). V lost 3 bases and J lost 1, with 13 bases in between. CDR3 length: 15 amino acids.

The chain joins TRBV6-4 to TRBJ1-1; D is unresolved. V was clipped by 1 base and J by 4 bases, with 7 bases between them. The CDR3 is 13 residues long. CDR1 is MRHNA, CDR2 SNTAGT, per germline. This CDR3 reads CASSDYPGTEAFF. In nucleotides, the CDR3 is TGTGCCAGCAGTGACTACCCGGGCACTGAAGCTTTCTTT.

This clone was found a few times. V usage is TRBV6-5 and J usage is TRBJ2-5; TRBD2 matches at 10 bases. With 5 bases clipped from V and 3 bases from J, the junction kept 6 bases outside the gene matches. This CDR3 contains 15 residues. Germline assignment: CDR1 MNHEY and CDR2 SVGAGI. The CDR3: CASSAFLAGEETQYF. DNA of the CDR3: TGTGCCAGCAGTGCCTTCCTAGCGGGGGAAGAGACCCAGTACTTC.

The J gene is TRBJ1-2, the V gene TRBV5-5; no definite D call. Germline CDR1 and CDR2: SGHKS and YYEKEE (reference sequence). V gave up 3 bases and J gave up 8 bases, with 14 bases separating them. The CDR3 has 13 amino acids. The CDR3 DNA sequence: TGTGCCAGCAGCTCTCAAGCTGGAGCGGGCTACACCTTC. Its translation is CASSSQAGAGYTF. Based on the CDR3 plus reference TRBV5-5 and TRBJ1-2, the full variable domain is DAGVTQSPTHLIKTRGQQVTLRCSPISGHKSVSWYQQVLGQGPQFIFQYYEKEERGRGNFPDRFSARQFPNYSSELNVNALLLGDSALYLCASSSQAGAGYTFGSGTRLTVV.

This clone was counted a few times. The CDR3, as DNA: TGTGCCAGCAGTGAGGGCAGGGGGCATGCTTCCTACGAGCAGTACTTC. Protein product: CASSEGRGHASYEQYF. The chain carries TRBV25-1 and TRBJ2-7; 8 positions agree with TRBD1. Unmatched junction bases numbered 8, after V lost 3 bases and J lost 1 base. CDR3 size: 16 residues. Germline assignment: CDR1 MGHDK and CDR2 SYGVNS.

The chain employs TRBV9 and TRBJ1-1; the D gene is possibly TRBD1 (5 bases). V was shortened by 4 bases and J by 4 bases, with 26 bases between the two germline ends. CDR3 length: 18 residues. Germline CDR1 reads SGDLS; CDR2 reads YYNGEE. The CDR3 nucleotides read TGTGCCAGCAGCAATGCACAGTTAGGGGCCAGTGGTGGCACTGAAGCTTTCTTT. As protein: CASSNAQLGASGGTEAFF.

This clone has only a few counts. The genes are TRBV4-1 and TRBJ1-3; D gene uncertain. Looked up from germline, CDR1 is MGHRA and CDR2 is YSYEKL. This CDR3 comprises 17 residues. The V end was cut by 6 bases, the J end by 0 bases, with 18 bases between. CDR3 region: CASSHTEFTLSGNTIYF. For the CDR3, the DNA is TGCGCCAGCAGTCATACAGAGTTTACCCTCTCTGGAAACACCATATATTTT.

This chain joins TRBV18 and TRBJ1-2; 8 bases are a match to TRBD1. Germline assignment: CDR1 KGHSH and CDR2 LQKENI. There are 14 residues in the CDR3. The V and J ends lost 2 bases and 4 bases, in that order; junction bases with no gene match: 3. The CDR3 sequence: CASSPGTGGYGYTF. CDR3 bases: TGTGCCAGCTCACCAGGAACAGGGGGCTATGGCTACACCTTC.

The V call is TRBV6-6, the J call TRBJ1-6, with unresolved D. This CDR3 is built from 13 residues. Germline CDR1 reads MNHNY; CDR2 reads SVGAGI (reference sequence). V gave up 2 bases and J gave up 5 bases, with 4 bases separating them. CDR3 sequence reads: CASSYPDNSPLHF. CDR3 nucleotide sequence: TGTGCCAGCAGTTACCCAGATAATTCACCCCTCCACTTT.

This chain connects TRBV5-1 to TRBJ1-1; 10 nucleotides agree with TRBD1. Per the germline V gene, CDR1 is SGHRS and CDR2 is YFSETQ. The CDR3 loop spans 15 amino acids. Losses at the gene ends were 4 bases for V and 1 base for J; bases not matched to a gene: 4. CDR3 region: CASSLRTGGNTEAFF. In nucleotides, the CDR3 is TGCGCCAGCAGCCTCCGGACAGGGGGGAACACTGAAGCTTTCTTT.

V usage is TRBV5-4 and J usage is TRBJ2-2, with 8 bases fitting TRBD1. V lost 2 bases to trimming and J lost 0 bases; unmatched junction nucleotides: 3. This CDR3 spans 16 amino acids. CDR1 and CDR2 (germline): SGHNT, YYREEE (reference sequence). The CDR3 is CASSFPGGPNTGELFF. CDR3 DNA sequence: TGTGCCAGCAGCTTCCCAGGGGGCCCGAACACCGGGGAGCTGTTTTTT.

CDR3 residues: CASSPRRDRNTPEGGYTF. CDR3 coding DNA: TGCGCCAGCAGCCCCCGGCGGGACAGGAACACGCCCGAGGGTGGCTACACCTTC. V usage is TRBV4-3 and J usage is TRBJ1-2; 8 nucleotides match TRBD1. This CDR3 has 18 amino acids. From germline, CDR1 is LGHNA and CDR2 YSLEER. With 4 bases clipped from V and 7 bases from J, the junction kept 20 bases outside the gene matches.

V and J are TRBV27 and TRBJ1-6; perhaps TRBD1 as D (6 bases). This CDR3 has 14 residues. Germline V gene sequence: CDR1 MNHEY, CDR2 SMNVEV (reference sequence). Trimming left V 8 bases short and J 9 bases short, with 17 bases between. Written as DNA, the CDR3 is TGTGCCAGCCAAGCCCGGACAGTAAGTTCACCCCTCCACTTT. Encoded protein: CASQARTVSSPLHF.

This rearrangement joins TRBV6-5 to TRBJ2-5; 10 bases match TRBD1. Germline V gene sequence: CDR1 MNHEY, CDR2 SVGAGI. The CDR3 has 16 residues. V dropped 1 base and J dropped 5; count of bases not matched to a gene: 7. CDR3 nucleotide sequence: TGTGCCAGCAGTTACTTCCGACAGGGGGCGAGGGAGACCCAGTACTTC. It encodes CASSYFRQGARETQYF.

The chain is built from TRBV10-3 and TRBJ2-2; TRBD1 agrees at 7 bases. Germline trimming cut 5 bases from V and 5 bases from J; bases unmatched to any gene: 11. Germline V CDR1 and CDR2: ENHRY, SYGVKD. This CDR3 is built from 16 residues. The CDR3 DNA sequence: TGTGCCATCAGTCCCATTGCAGGGGGTTGGACCGGGGAGCTGTTTTTT. Amino acids: CAISPIAGGWTGELFF.

This clone has just a few counts. This rearrangement joins TRBV11-2 to TRBJ1-1; a weak D match, TRBD1 (6 bases). The V end was cut by 10 bases, the J end by 0 bases, with 15 bases between. The germline V gene has CDR1 SGHAT and CDR2 FQNNGV. The CDR3 is made up of 14 amino acids. CDR3 bases: TGTGCCACCCCCAGGGGACCAATGAACACTGAAGCTTTCTTT. Protein product: CATPRGPMNTEAFF.

This CDR3 is CAFRDRGKNEQFF. CDR3 bases: TGTGCCTTCCGGGACAGGGGTAAAAATGAGCAGTTCTTC. The chain links TRBV6-1 to TRBJ2-1, with 10 bases fitting TRBD1. There are 13 residues in the CDR3. The J segment lost 7 bases and the V segment lost 11 bases, leaving 8 bases of the junction unmatched. Germline CDR1 and CDR2: MNHNS and SASEGT.

V is TRBV4-2 and J is TRBJ1-5; D not certain. This CDR3 spans 14 amino acids. The germline CDR1 and CDR2 sequences are LGHNA and YNFKEQ. The V end was cut by 4 bases, the J end by 3 bases, with 10 bases between. CDR3: CASSPSLPNQPQHF. CDR3 sequence (DNA): TGTGCCAGCAGCCCCTCCCTCCCCAATCAGCCCCAGCATTTT.

V gene TRBV7-9 combines with J gene TRBJ2-3; TRBD1 matches at 9 bases. The length of the CDR3 is 13 residues. CDR1 and CDR2 from the germline V gene are SEHNR and FQNEAQ (reference sequence). V lost 7 bases and J lost 5; bases outside the gene matches: 4. The DNA of the CDR3 is TGTGCCAGCAAGCAGGACAGGGGAGATACGCAGTATTTT. It encodes CASKQDRGDTQYF.

The CDR3 sequence: CASSQDHGPLGYTF. CDR3 nucleotide sequence: TGTGCCAGCAGCCAAGATCACGGTCCCCTTGGCTACACCTTC. The chain uses TRBV4-2 and TRBJ1-2; D gene ambiguous. The V gene's germline CDR1 is LGHNA and CDR2 YNFKEQ. The CDR3 runs 14 residues. Trimming cost V 0 bases and J 7 bases, with 12 bases left between them.

The V call is TRBV19, the J call TRBJ2-3; D is undetermined. The CDR3 spans 13 residues. Germline lookup yields CDR1 LNHDA and CDR2 SQIVND (reference sequence). Deletions cut 11 bases from V and 1 base from J, with 13 bases between. The CDR3 loop reads CALQIPGTDTQYF. Here the CDR3 DNA reads TGTGCCTTACAGATTCCTGGCACAGATACGCAGTATTTT.

The chain combines TRBV27 with TRBJ2-7; 12 bases are shared with TRBD2. The germline V gene encodes CDR1 MNHEY and CDR2 SMNVEV (reference sequence). The junction had 4 bases not matched to a gene; V was cut back by 2 bases and J by 5 bases. This CDR3 has 15 amino acids. For the CDR3, the DNA is TGTGCCAGCAGTTTAACTAGCGGGAGGATCCACGAGCAGTACTTC. Translated: CASSLTSGRIHEQYF.

The chain is built from TRBV7-2 and TRBJ2-1; D gene unclear. This CDR3 is built from 15 residues. CDR1 and CDR2 (germline): SGHTA, FQGNSA. Trimming stripped 3 bases from V and 0 bases from J, with 9 bases between. The CDR3, as DNA: TGTGCCAGCAGCTTGCTAGGAAACTCCTACAATGAGCAGTTCTTC. Encoded protein: CASSLLGNSYNEQFF. The variable domain in full, completed from reference TRBV7-2 and TRBJ2-1, reads GAGVSQSPSNKVTEKGKDVELRCDPISGHTALYWYRQSLGQGLEFLIYFQGNSAPDKSGLPSDRFSAERTGGSVSTLTIQRTQQEDSAVYLCASSLLGNSYNEQFFGPGTRLTVL.

The rearrangement joins TRBV4-2 to TRBJ1-5; TRBD1 aligns across 9 bases. CDR3 length: 14 amino acids. Per the germline V gene, CDR1 is LGHNA and CDR2 is YNFKEQ. The junction had 4 bases not matched to a gene; V was cut back by 1 base and J by 9 bases. The CDR3 sequence: CASSQAGQGRPQHF. CDR3 bases: TGTGCCAGCAGCCAAGCGGGACAGGGTAGGCCCCAGCATTTT.

V gene TRBV2 combines with J gene TRBJ1-2; no reliable D call. Deletions cut 6 bases from V and 6 bases from J, with 14 bases between. The germline V gene encodes CDR1 SNHLY and CDR2 FYNNEI. This CDR3 is 13 amino acids long. CDR3 nucleotide sequence: TGTGCCAGCAGATTGTCTCCTGCGGATGGCTACACCTTC. It translates to CASRLSPADGYTF.

V usage is TRBV4-3 and J usage is TRBJ1-2; 8 bases are shared with TRBD1. The CDR3 is 15 amino acids. Germline CDR1 and CDR2: LGHNA and YSLEER. V lost 1 base and J lost 4; bases outside the gene matches: 5. CDR3 region: CASSQVGTGFYGYTF. CDR3 in DNA: TGCGCCAGCAGCCAAGTGGGGACAGGCTTCTATGGCTACACCTTC.